One and the same sample provided the 16 T cell receptor beta chains below, sequenced in a study of CD8 T cell repertoires and HIV-1 epitope variants. Their cognate antigens are unknown. Clones were sequenced by immunoSEQ multiplex PCR, and TCRdb holds only the in-frame ones, with some missing. Here the sample spans roughly 5,200 clones, roughly 65% being singletons. The sequenced sample consisted of cultured CD8+ T cells derived from PBMCs. These receptors all come from a male donor with HIV.

This clone has more than one count but fewer than ten. V gene TRBV27 combines with J gene TRBJ1-2; 8 nucleotides line up with TRBD1. J lost 0 bases, V lost 4 bases, and 13 bases had no gene match. The CDR3 length is 18 residues. Germline CDR1 reads MNHEY; CDR2 reads SMNVEV (reference sequence). CDR3 in amino acids: CASSYTTTGVGANYGYTF. As DNA, the CDR3 is TGTGCCAGCAGTTATACCACGACAGGGGTGGGGGCTAACTATGGCTACACCTTC.

This clone was recorded once. The chain links TRBV11-2 to TRBJ2-7, with 10 bases that match TRBD1. V trimming: 1 base; J trimming: 1 base; junction bases outside the gene matches: 1. Germline V gene lookup returns CDR1 SGHAT and CDR2 FQNNGV. There are 15 residues in the CDR3. CDR3 DNA sequence: TGTGCCAGCAGCTTAGGGACAGGGGGTTCCTACGAGCAGTACTTC. Its translation: CASSLGTGGSYEQYF.

This chain joins TRBV5-1 and TRBJ1-2, with D possibly being TRBD1 (5 bases). Germline lookup yields CDR1 SGHRS and CDR2 YFSETQ. Deletions cut 4 bases from V and 8 bases from J, with 30 bases between. The CDR3 is 18 amino acids. CDR3 in DNA: TGCGCCAGCAGCCAGGAAGGTGGGGGGGAGGGACGTCGTTCCGGCTACACCTTC. Its protein product is CASSQEGGGEGRRSGYTF.

The rearrangement uses TRBV12-5 and TRBJ2-2, with unresolved D. This CDR3 has 12 residues. V lost 6 bases and J 1 base, leaving 3 bases between the germline ends. The germline V gene has CDR1 LGHNT and CDR2 FRNRAP. As DNA, the CDR3 is TGTGCTAGTGGCCAGAACACCGGGGAGCTGTTTTTT. It yields the protein CASGQNTGELFF.

V and J are TRBV9 and TRBJ2-7, with 7 bases fitting TRBD1. The CDR3 contains 15 residues. J lost 3 bases, V lost 4 bases, and 10 bases had no gene match. CDR1 SGDLS and CDR2 YYNGEE come from the germline V gene. The CDR3 bases are TGTGCCAGCAGCCCAGAGGGACAGCCCTACTACGAGCAGTACTTC. Protein: CASSPEGQPYYEQYF.

The rearrangement joins TRBV14 to TRBJ2-3, with D possibly being TRBD1 or TRBD2 (5 bases each). Trimming left V 8 bases short and J 1 base short, with 7 bases between. The CDR3 length is 12 residues. Germline CDR1 reads SGHDN; CDR2 reads FVKESK. CDR3 DNA sequence: TGTGCCAGCCGGGGACGCACAGATACGCAGTATTTT. Protein sequence: CASRGRTDTQYF.

This chain joins TRBV5-5 and TRBJ1-1; D not resolved. This CDR3 contains 12 residues. Germline V lookup: CDR1 SGHKS, CDR2 YYEKEE (reference sequence). Deletions cut 0 bases from V and 6 bases from J, with 6 bases between. The CDR3 nucleotides are TGTGCCAGCAGCTTGGGGTACTCTGAAGCTTTCTTT. Residues: CASSLGYSEAFF.

V is TRBV5-1 and J is TRBJ1-1; TRBD1 aligns across 10 bases. After removal of 3 bases from V and 10 bases from J, the junction contained 6 bases not matched to a gene. This CDR3 is 13 amino acids long. Germline CDR1 is SGHRS and CDR2 is YFSETQ. CDR3: CASSSGTGDVAFF. The CDR3 coding sequence is TGCGCCAGCAGCTCCGGGACAGGGGATGTAGCTTTCTTT.

This clone showed up just once. V usage is TRBV13 and J usage is TRBJ1-5; TRBD1 is a possible D gene (6 bases). CDR1 and CDR2 (germline): PRHDT, FYEKMQ (reference sequence). The CDR3 consists of 14 residues. Trimming shortened V by 5 bases and J by 0 bases, and 8 bases separated the two germline ends. The CDR3 loop is CASSPQGSNQPQHF. For the CDR3, the DNA is TGTGCCAGCAGCCCACAGGGTAGCAATCAGCCCCAGCATTTT.

V is TRBV4-1 and J is TRBJ2-3; 10 bases are a match to TRBD2. Germline values: CDR1 MGHRA, CDR2 YSYEKL. The CDR3 has 17 amino acids. V lost 1 base, J lost 8 bases, and 12 bases stayed unmatched. The CDR3 DNA is TGCGCCAGCAGCCAAGCCTTCTCAGCGGGGGGGCCGGGTACGCAGTATTTT. It translates to CASSQAFSAGGPGTQYF.

The chain links TRBV4-3 to TRBJ2-7; TRBD2 might be the D (6 bases). There are 15 residues in the CDR3. Trimming pared 0 bases from V and 3 bases from J, leaving 12 bases between. Germline V lookup: CDR1 LGHNA, CDR2 YSLEER. CDR3 DNA sequence: TGCGCCAGCAGCCAAGATCTTCGGGGGTTCTACGAGCAGTACTTC. Translation gives CASSQDLRGFYEQYF.

This chain connects TRBV19 to TRBJ2-5; D ambiguous. The J call is uncertain, as TRBJ2-7 better fits the DNA end. The CDR3 covers 12 residues. Germline assignment: CDR1 LNHDA and CDR2 SQIVND (reference sequence). The CDR3 bases are TGTGCCAGTAGTACTCAAGATTACGAGCAGTACTTC. It codes for CASSTQDYEQYF.

This sequence joins TRBV2 and TRBJ2-1, with 8 bases identical to TRBD1. There are 15 residues in the CDR3. The trim removed 6 bases at V and 7 bases at J, leaving 11 bases unmatched. The V gene's germline CDR1 is SNHLY and CDR2 FYNNEI. CDR3 protein: CASRLPGQVENEQFF. CDR3 sequence (DNA): TGTGCCAGCAGACTTCCGGGACAGGTAGAAAATGAGCAGTTCTTC. The full variable domain, its missing parts supplied by reference TRBV2 and TRBJ2-1, is EPEVTQTPSHQVTQMGQEVILRCVPISNHLYFYWYRQILGQKVEFLVSFYNNEISEKSEIFDDQFSVERPDGSNFTLKIRSTKLEDSAMYFCASRLPGQVENEQFFGPGTRLTVL.

This clone appeared a single time. CDR3: CASSPGDGGNEKLFF. CDR3 DNA sequence: TGTGCCAGCAGCCCGGGGGACGGGGGTAATGAAAAACTGTTTTTT. V and J are TRBV5-5 and TRBJ1-4, with D perhaps matching TRBD1 (5 bases). The CDR3 covers 15 residues. Germline V gene lookup returns CDR1 SGHKS and CDR2 YYEKEE (reference sequence). Trimming took off 4 bases at V and 4 bases at J, with 14 bases between the two ends.

This chain uses TRBV28 with TRBJ2-7, with TRBD1 matching 8 bases. The trim removed 4 bases at V and 5 bases at J, leaving 7 bases unmatched. CDR1 and CDR2 (germline): MDHEN, SYDVKM. The CDR3 has 14 residues. CDR3 in amino acids: CASSSGQGADEQYF. The CDR3 nucleotides read TGTGCCAGCAGTTCCGGACAGGGAGCGGACGAGCAGTACTTC.

The chain recombines TRBV29-1 with TRBJ2-1; D call uncertain. Looked up from germline, CDR1 is SQVTM and CDR2 is ANQGSEA. The length of the CDR3 is 15 residues. With 0 bases removed from V and 5 bases from J, the gap between germline ends came to 14 bases. The CDR3 is CSVEDRWVPHNEQFF. CDR3 in DNA: TGCAGCGTTGAAGATCGTTGGGTACCACACAATGAGCAGTTCTTC.